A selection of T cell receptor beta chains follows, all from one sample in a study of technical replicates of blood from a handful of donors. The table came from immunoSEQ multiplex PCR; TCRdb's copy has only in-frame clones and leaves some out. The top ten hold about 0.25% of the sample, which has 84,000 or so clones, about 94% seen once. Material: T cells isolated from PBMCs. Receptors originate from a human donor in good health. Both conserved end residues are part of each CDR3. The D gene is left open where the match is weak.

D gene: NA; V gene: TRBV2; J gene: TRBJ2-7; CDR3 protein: CASKLGPYEQYF; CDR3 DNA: TGTGCCAGCAAGTTGGGGCCCTACGAGCAGTACTTC
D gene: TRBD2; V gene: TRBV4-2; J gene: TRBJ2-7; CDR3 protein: CASSQQERGGYEQYF; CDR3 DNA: TGTGCCAGCAGCCAACAAGAGCGGGGGGGCTACGAGCAGTACTTC
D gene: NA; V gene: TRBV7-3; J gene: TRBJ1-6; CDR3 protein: CASSVTGTYNSPLHF; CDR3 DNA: TGTGCCAGCAGCGTTACAGGGACGTATAATTCACCCCTCCACTTT
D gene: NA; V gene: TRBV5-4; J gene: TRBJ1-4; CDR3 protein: CASSSTGGNEKLFF; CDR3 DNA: TGTGCCAGCAGCTCGACAGGAGGTAATGAAAAACTGTTTTTT
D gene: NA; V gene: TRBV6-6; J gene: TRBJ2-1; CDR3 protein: CASSYSVKARSNEQFF; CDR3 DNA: TGTGCCAGCAGTTACTCGGTCAAAGCGCGGAGCAATGAGCAGTTCTTC
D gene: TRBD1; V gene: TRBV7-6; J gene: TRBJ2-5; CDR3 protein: CASSLGYTGERETQYF; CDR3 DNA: TGTGCCAGCAGCTTAGGTTACACAGGGGAGAGAGAGACCCAGTACTTC
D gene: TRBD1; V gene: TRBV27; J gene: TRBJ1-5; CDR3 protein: CASSLRQGAINQPQHF; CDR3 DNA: TGTGCCAGCAGTCTTCGACAGGGGGCTATCAATCAGCCCCAGCATTTT
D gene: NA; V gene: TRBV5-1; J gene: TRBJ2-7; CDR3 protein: CASSNLGTRYEQYF; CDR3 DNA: TGCGCCAGCAGCAACCTCGGGACTCGCTACGAGCAGTACTTC
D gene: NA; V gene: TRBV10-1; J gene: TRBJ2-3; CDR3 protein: CASGGGSTDTQYF; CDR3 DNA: TGCGCCAGCGGCGGGGGCAGCACAGATACGCAGTATTTT
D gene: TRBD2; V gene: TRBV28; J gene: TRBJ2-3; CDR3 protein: CASSSLAEATDTQYF; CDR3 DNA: TGTGCCAGCAGTTCCCTAGCGGAGGCCACAGATACGCAGTATTTT
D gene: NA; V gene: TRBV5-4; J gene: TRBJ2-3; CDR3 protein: CASSISQGTDTQYF; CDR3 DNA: TGTGCCAGCAGCATATCGCAGGGGACAGATACGCAGTATTTT
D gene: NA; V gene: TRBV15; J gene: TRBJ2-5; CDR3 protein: CATSPLQGSETQYF; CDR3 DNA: TGTGCCACCAGCCCCCTCCAGGGGAGTGAGACCCAGTACTTC
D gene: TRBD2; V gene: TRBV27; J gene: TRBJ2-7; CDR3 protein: CASRLAGVSYEQYF; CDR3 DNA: TGTGCCAGCAGGCTAGCGGGAGTATCCTACGAGCAGTACTTC